This T cell receptor beta chain was sequenced during a study of blood T cell repertoires in COVID-19. Study in general: Samples came from the United States, Italy and Spain, spanning acute and convalescent COVID-19.

In the study's own analysis: How many nucleated cells were present was estimated from reference gene primer amplification. This table comes from immunoSEQ multiplex PCR, and its TCRdb copy is limited to in-frame clones, with some not included. V and J calls and clone size follow that table, whereas D and trimming were derived from the DNA. The sample lists roughly 200,000 clones, around 84% occurring once. CDR1 SEHNR and CDR2 FQNEAQ come from the germline V gene (reference sequence). This CDR3 comprises 14 residues. Trimming cost V 6 bases and J 10 bases, with 16 bases left between them. The V gene is TRBV7-9, the J gene TRBJ1-6; the D is unclear. The sequenced sample consisted of peripheral blood. The sequence came from a human donor in a cohort sampled during active COVID-19. DNA for the CDR3: TGTGCCAGCAGATACCCCGGGAGTCGCTCACCCCTCCACTTT. Its translation: CASRYPGSRSPLHF. The variable domain in full, completed from reference TRBV7-9 and TRBJ1-6, reads DTGVSQNPRHKITKRGQNVTFRCDPISEHNRLYWYRQTLGQGPEFLTYFQNEAQLEKSRLLSDRFSAERPKGSFSTLEIQRTEQGDSAMYLCASRYPGSRSPLHFGNGTRLTVT.